This TCR beta chain is from a study of blood T cell repertoires in COVID-19 (dated by TCRdb to 2018 to 2020). About the study as a whole: Collaborator samples came from the United States, Italy and Spain and covered acute and convalescent phases of COVID-19. The material from the prospective study consisted of cDNA or gDNA derived from T cells, B-cell-depleted T cells, or PBMCs. Deeply sampled blood TCRbeta repertoires from subjects exposed to, actively infected with, or recovered from COVID-19 were included in the dataset. A freely available public database, intended as a resource for researchers studying the immune response to SARS-CoV-2, is where the repertoires were released. The samples were drawn from two sources: the first 160 participants of the ongoing ImmuneRACE study, and 1,254 subjects contributed by 6 global collaborators. Nearly every sample came with metadata listing a de-identified subject ID, COVID-19 status, age in years and sex. Where HLA class I and class II types were available, the types were taken from metadata supplied by the sample provider, not from assay-based typing. Summary of the overall study and its limitations: Clinical and demographic metadata were provided uncurated, with the amount varying by source and participant.

Trimming takes 6 bases from V and 7 bases from J, and the germline ends sit 12 bases apart. The CDR3 starts with the cysteine, ends with the phenylalanine, and has 13 residues. Of all the DNA, just the CDR3 is kept, 39 bases in frame from base 1. Via the germline V gene (reference sequence), CDR1 is MNHEY and CDR2 SMNVEV. Enrolling through a virtual design, the prospective study's participants ranged in age from roughly 18 to 95 years and lived across 24 United States geographic areas. In the prospective study, participants were assigned to cohorts based on the clinical history participants reported in a screening survey and a study questionnaire. Recovered participants in ImmuneRACE Cohort 3 were defined as having two consecutive negative NP/OP PCR tests, clearance from a healthcare professional, or resolution of symptoms. Each participant in the prospective study had whole blood, serum and a nasopharyngeal or oropharyngeal swab collected by mobile phlebotomists. Additional blood draws and questionnaires over a 2-month period could optionally be provided by prospective study participants. Before DNA extraction, blood samples from the prospective study were shipped at room temperature or frozen.

TCRbeta CDR3 regions were amplified from genomic DNA by means of the immunoSEQ Assay, a bias-controlled multiplex PCR. The original pipeline was this. Nucleated cell counts per sample were estimated from amplification of reference gene primers within the assay. Sequence reads were collapsed and filtered to measure the absolute abundance of every unique TCRbeta CDR3 rearrangement. Productive Simpson clonality was computed per sample as the square root of Simpson's diversity index over productive rearrangements. Entries here come from immuneACCESS through TCRdb and include only in-frame sequences with V and J called. Some clones fail to appear in such tables; in the studies checked, an unresolved V gene covers under half of the shortfall, and the cause of the remainder is unknown. The V and J calls and clone size are taken from that table; D and trimming were inferred from the DNA. This sample comprises more than 200,000 clones, approximately 90% of them detected only once. Together, the top ten hold over 4% of the sample.

As concerns this clone: Its antigen is still unknown. No much larger clone exists at a distance of one base, and base qualities are not known.

The rearranged chain carries TRBV27 and TRBJ2-2; perhaps TRBD1 is the D gene, with 6 bases matching. The source material was PBMCs or T cells enriched from blood (not recorded which). The receptor's source is a woman aged 25 to 39 who had recovered from COVID-19. The nucleotides are TGTGCCAGCAGCTACGGGACACTCGGGGAGCTGTTTTTT. Translated, this is CASSYGTLGELFF.